One and the same sample provided the 3 T cell receptor beta chains below, sequenced in a study of cytomegalovirus exposure and HLA in healthy donors. TCRdb keeps only in-frame clones here, not all; method: immunoSEQ multiplex PCR. Among over 200,000 clones listed, less than 90% were seen once. The source material was PBMCs. These receptors all stem from a woman aged 18-30 years in good health and CMV-seronegative.

The J gene is TRBJ2-7, the V gene TRBV6-1; either TRBD1 or TRBD2 may supply D (7 bases each). CDR1 and CDR2 from the germline V gene are MNHNS and SASEGT. The CDR3 runs 15 residues. Trimming pared 7 bases from V and 1 base from J, leaving 17 bases between. The CDR3 DNA reads as TGTGCCAGCACTAGACAGGGAGGGTGGTCCTACGAGCAGTACTTC. It encodes CASTRQGGWSYEQYF.

The chain carries TRBV7-9 and TRBJ2-7, with TRBD2 matching 8 bases. The ends lost 5 bases at V and 0 bases at J; junction bases unmatched: 9. The CDR3 runs to 16 residues. Germline V gives CDR1 SEHNR, CDR2 FQNEAQ (reference sequence). The DNA of the CDR3 is TGTGCCAGCAGCCCGCCCACTAGCGGCAGCTCCTACGAGCAGTACTTC. Protein product: CASSPPTSGSSYEQYF.

J is TRBJ2-3 and V is TRBV28, with a tentative D call TRBD2 (6 bases). Germline assignment: CDR1 MDHEN and CDR2 SYDVKM. This CDR3 contains 15 residues. Deletions cut 2 bases from V and 0 bases from J, with 9 bases between. The CDR3 DNA follows: TGTGCCAGCAGTTTAGCTAGCGCAAGCACAGATACGCAGTATTTT. Its protein product is CASSLASASTDTQYF. Full variable domain (outside the CDR3, taken from reference TRBV28 and TRBJ2-3): DVKVTQSSRYLVKRTGEKVFLECVQDMDHENMFWYRQDPGLGLRLIYFSYDVKMKEKGDIPEGYSVSREKKERFSLILESASTNQTSMYLCASSLASASTDTQYFGPGTRLTVL.